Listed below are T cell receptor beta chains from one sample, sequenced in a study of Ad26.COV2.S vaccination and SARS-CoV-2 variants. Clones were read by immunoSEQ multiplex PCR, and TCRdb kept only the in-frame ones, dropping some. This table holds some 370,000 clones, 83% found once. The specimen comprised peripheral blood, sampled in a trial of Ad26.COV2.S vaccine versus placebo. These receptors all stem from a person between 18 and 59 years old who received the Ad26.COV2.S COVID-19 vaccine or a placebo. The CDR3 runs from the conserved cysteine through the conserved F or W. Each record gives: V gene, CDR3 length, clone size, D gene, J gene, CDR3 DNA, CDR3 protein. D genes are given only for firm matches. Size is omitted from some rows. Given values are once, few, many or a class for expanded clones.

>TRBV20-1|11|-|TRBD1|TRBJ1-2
TGCAGTGCTCTAACAGGGGAAGGCTACACCTTC
CSALTGEGYTF
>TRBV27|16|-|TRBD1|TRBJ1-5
TGTGCCAGCAGTCCCGGACAGGGTAGGGGCAATCAGCCCCAGCATTTT
CASSPGQGRGNQPQHF
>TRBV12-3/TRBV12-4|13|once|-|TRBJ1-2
TGTGCCAGCTCTAAGGGAGCGCACTATGGCTACACCTTC
CASSKGAHYGYTF
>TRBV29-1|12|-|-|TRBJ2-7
TGCAGCGTTGACTGGGGGCTCGACGAGCAGTACTTC
CSVDWGLDEQYF
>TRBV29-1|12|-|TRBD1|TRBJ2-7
TGCAGCGTTTGGACAGGCTCCTACGAGCAGTACTTC
CSVWTGSYEQYF
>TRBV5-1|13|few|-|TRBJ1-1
TGCGCCAGCAGCTTATCGCCGGGGACTGAAGCTTTCTTT
CASSLSPGTEAFF
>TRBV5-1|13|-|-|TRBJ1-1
TGCGCCAGCTCCATCGAGATGAACACTGAAGCTTTCTTT
CASSIEMNTEAFF
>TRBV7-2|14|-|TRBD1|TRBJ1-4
TGTGCCAGCAGCGGCGGGACAGGGGTGTCGGGGCTGTTTTTT
CASSGGTGVSGLFF
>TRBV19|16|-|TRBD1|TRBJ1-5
TGTGCCAGTAGTATAACAGACAGGGGGCTGAATCAGCCCCAGCATTTT
CASSITDRGLNQPQHF
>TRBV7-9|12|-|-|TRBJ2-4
TGTGCCTTTGACGCTTCGGAAAACATTCAGTACTTC
CAFDASENIQYF
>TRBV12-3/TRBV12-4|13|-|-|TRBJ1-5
TGTGCCAGCAGTTTGGCGGGGCATCAGCCCCAGCATTTT
CASSLAGHQPQHF
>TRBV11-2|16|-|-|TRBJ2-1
TGTGCCAGCAGCCGCATTACCAGTACACTCAACAATGAGCAGTTCTTC
CASSRITSTLNNEQFF
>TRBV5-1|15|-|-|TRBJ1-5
TGCGCCAGCAGCTTACGAGGGGGGGACTATCAGCCCCAGCATTTT
CASSLRGGDYQPQHF
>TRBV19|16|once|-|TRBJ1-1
TGTGCCAGTAGTATGGGTCCCGGAGGGGGGGGGACTGAAGCTTTCTTT
CASSMGPGGGGTEAFF
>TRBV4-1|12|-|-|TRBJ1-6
TGCGCCAGCAGCCAAATCAATTCACCCCTCCACTTT
CASSQINSPLHF
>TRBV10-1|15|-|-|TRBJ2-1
TGCGCCAGCAGCCTCACCTCGAGCTCCTACAATGAGCAGTTCTTC
CASSLTSSSYNEQFF
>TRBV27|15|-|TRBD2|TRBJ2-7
TGTGCCAGCAGTTTCGGACTAGCGGGGACCTACGAGCAGTACTTC
CASSFGLAGTYEQYF
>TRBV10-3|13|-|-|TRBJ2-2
TGTGCCATCGGCTTTGGCAACACCGGGGAGCTGTTTTTT
CAIGFGNTGELFF
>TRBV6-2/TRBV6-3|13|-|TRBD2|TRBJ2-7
TGTGCCAGCAGTTCGGGTGGACTAGACGAGCAGTACTTC
CASSSGGLDEQYF
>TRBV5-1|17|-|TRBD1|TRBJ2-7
TGCGCCAGCAGCTTGGCCCCGACGGGACAGGGAAACTACGAGCAGTACTTC
CASSLAPTGQGNYEQYF
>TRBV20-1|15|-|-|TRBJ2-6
TGCAGTGCTAGTAATACTCCGGTGGGGGCCAACGTCCTGACTTTC
CSASNTPVGANVLTF
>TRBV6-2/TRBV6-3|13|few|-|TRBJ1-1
TGTGCCAGCAGTTACAGAGGGCAGGCTGAAGCTTTCTTT
CASSYRGQAEAFF
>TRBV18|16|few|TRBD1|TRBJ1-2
TGTGCCAGCTCACCACAACAAGGACAGGGGGCGAATGGCTACACCTTC
CASSPQQGQGANGYTF
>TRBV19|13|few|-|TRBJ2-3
TGTGCCAGTATTCAGCGAAGCACAGATACGCAGTATTTT
CASIQRSTDTQYF
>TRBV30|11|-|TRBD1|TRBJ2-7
TGTGCCTGGGACAGGGGATACGAGCAGTACTTC
CAWDRGYEQYF
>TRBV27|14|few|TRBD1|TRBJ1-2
TGTGCCAGCAGTTTCGGGGGACAGCCTTATGGCTACACCTTC
CASSFGGQPYGYTF
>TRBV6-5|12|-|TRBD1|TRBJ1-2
TGTGCCGCCAGGGGACAGGGCTATGGCTACACCTTC
CAARGQGYGYTF
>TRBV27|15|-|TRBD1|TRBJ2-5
TGTGCCAGCAGTCCTTTACCGGGACAGTTAGAGACCCAGTACTTC
CASSPLPGQLETQYF
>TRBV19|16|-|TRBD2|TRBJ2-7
TGTGCCAGTAGTATCACTAGCGGGATCCGGCCCCACGAGCAGTACTTC
CASSITSGIRPHEQYF
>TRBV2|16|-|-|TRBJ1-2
TGTGCCAGCAGCCTGCTTAGACAGGCCACTAACTATGGCTACACCTTC
CASSLLRQATNYGYTF